This T cell receptor (beta chain) stems from a study of blood T cell repertoires in COVID-19. The CDR3 contains 13 residues. Trimming removed 10 bases from V and 2 bases from J, with 14 bases in between. The V gene's germline CDR1 is ENHRY and CDR2 SYGVKD. The sample holds one count of this clone. Profiling relied on immunoSEQ multiplex PCR, and the TCRdb table lists in-frame clones only, not all of them. The repertoire holds about 210,000 clones, around 80% seen once, with 8.2% in the top ten. The specimen sequenced was peripheral blood. This receptor was obtained from a woman aged 45-59 years with acute or convalescent COVID-19. The chain is built from TRBV10-3 and TRBJ1-1; no reliable D call. The CDR3 sequence: CATFDGYNTEAFF. For the CDR3, the DNA is TGTGCCACCTTTGACGGGTATAACACTGAAGCTTTCTTT.